The 9 T cell receptor beta chains below come from one sample, sequenced in a study of cytotoxic CD8 clonotypes in ibrutinib-treated CLL. The data were produced by immunoSEQ multiplex PCR, yet TCRdb's version contains in-frame clones alone and is incomplete. The data show approximately 42,000 clones, 60% to 80% seen once. Here the sequenced sample was PBMCs, taken after 12 months of ibrutinib treatment. The receptors shown here come from a human donor with chronic lymphocytic leukemia.

This sequence joins TRBV29-1 and TRBJ1-2; D is unclear. Germline V gives CDR1 SQVTM, CDR2 ANQGSEA. Deletions cut 5 bases from V and 5 bases from J, with 15 bases between. This CDR3 is built from 13 residues. CDR3 nucleotides: TGCAGCGTTAAACACGGATTCGTATATGGCTACACCTTC. Translated, it gives CSVKHGFVYGYTF.

The J gene is TRBJ2-3, the V gene TRBV9; 11 bases map to TRBD2. The CDR3 covers 19 residues. J gave up 0 bases and V 4 bases, and 13 bases lay outside the gene matches. The germline CDR1 and CDR2 sequences are SGDLS and YYNGEE. CDR3 protein: CASSPLGGTSGSSTDTQYF. CDR3 in DNA: TGTGCCAGCAGCCCTCTAGGGGGGACTAGCGGTTCTAGCACAGATACGCAGTATTTT.

The chain combines TRBV13 with TRBJ2-7, with 10 nucleotides matching TRBD2. CDR1 and CDR2 (germline): PRHDT, FYEKMQ (reference sequence). There are 17 residues in the CDR3. J was trimmed by 1 base and V by 3 bases; bases with no gene match: 9. CDR3 nucleotide sequence: TGTGCCAGCAGCTTTTTCCTCCAGCGGGAGGGGTCCTACGAGCAGTACTTC. This gives the protein CASSFFLQREGSYEQYF.

This clone was detected a few times. This chain joins TRBV27 and TRBJ2-7; D gene uncertain. This CDR3 has 11 amino acids. Trimming took 3 bases from V and 4 from J, leaving 4 bases between them. The V gene's germline CDR1 is MNHEY and CDR2 SMNVEV (reference sequence). The CDR3 sequence: CASSFGYEQYF. The CDR3 nucleotides read TGTGCCAGCAGTTTCGGGTACGAGCAGTACTTC.

J is TRBJ1-1 and V is TRBV5-4, with 9 nucleotides matching TRBD1. The CDR3 sequence is 12 residues long. CDR1 SGHNT and CDR2 YYREEE come from the germline V gene (reference sequence). V gave up 0 bases and J gave up 12 bases; unmatched junction bases: 3. In DNA form, the CDR3 reads TGTGCCAGCAGCTTGGGACAGGGGGTTCCTTTCTTT. It codes for CASSLGQGVPFF.

CDR3 loop: CASSFKGPYGYTF. The CDR3 nucleotides are TGTGCCAGCAGTTTCAAGGGCCCTTATGGCTACACCTTC. This chain uses TRBV28 with TRBJ1-2; D is unresolved. The V gene lost 3 bases and the J gene lost 5 bases, with 10 bases spanning the gap. Germline V gene lookup returns CDR1 MDHEN and CDR2 SYDVKM. CDR3 size: 13 residues.

V usage is TRBV2 and J usage is TRBJ2-3; D not resolved. The V end lost 5 bases, the J end lost 0 bases, and 18 bases lay between the germline ends. Germline CDR1 is SNHLY and CDR2 is FYNNEI. There are 17 residues in the CDR3. The CDR3 region is CASSKNGWAESTDTQYF. The DNA of the CDR3 is TGTGCCAGCAGTAAGAACGGGTGGGCGGAAAGCACAGATACGCAGTATTTT. The entire variable domain, with the rest obtained from reference TRBV2 and TRBJ2-3, is as follows: EPEVTQTPSHQVTQMGQEVILRCVPISNHLYFYWYRQILGQKVEFLVSFYNNEISEKSEIFDDQFSVERPDGSNFTLKIRSTKLEDSAMYFCASSKNGWAESTDTQYFGPGTRLTVL.

This clone has just a few counts. This rearrangement joins TRBV2 to TRBJ2-7; maybe TRBD1 (5 bases). V was trimmed by 1 base and J by 3 bases, leaving 10 bases between them. Germline lookup yields CDR1 SNHLY and CDR2 FYNNEI. CDR3 size: 14 residues. The CDR3 spells CASSEVGVIYEQYF. The CDR3 coding sequence is TGTGCCAGCAGTGAAGTAGGGGTAATCTACGAGCAGTACTTC. Full variable domain (remainder filled in from reference TRBV2 and TRBJ2-7): EPEVTQTPSHQVTQMGQEVILRCVPISNHLYFYWYRQILGQKVEFLVSFYNNEISEKSEIFDDQFSVERPDGSNFTLKIRSTKLEDSAMYFCASSEVGVIYEQYFGPGTRLTVT.

V usage is TRBV14 and J usage is TRBJ2-5; no clear D gene. Germline loops: CDR1 SGHDN, CDR2 FVKESK. CDR3 size: 10 residues. V lost 0 bases to trimming and J lost 7 bases, with 0 bases between them. The CDR3 sequence is CASSQETQYF. CDR3 sequence (DNA): TGTGCCAGCAGCCAAGAGACCCAGTACTTC. The full variable domain, with the rest looked up from reference TRBV14 and TRBJ2-5, is EAGVTQFPSHSVIEKGQTVTLRCDPISGHDNLYWYRRVMGKEIKFLLHFVKESKQDESGMPNNRFLAERTGGTYSTLKVQPAELEDSGVYFCASSQETQYFGPGTRLLVL.